These 3 T cell receptor beta chains were all obtained from the same sample, sequenced in a study of OX40 agonist ivuxolimab in advanced cancers. Generated by immunoSEQ multiplex PCR, the TCRdb table keeps only in-frame clones and is missing some. Of around 34,000 clones in the sample, roughly 80% are singletons; the top ten hold more than 12%. This specimen was CD4+ or CD8+ T cells sorted from blood, taken in a trial of the OX40 agonist ivuxolimab. The receptors here all came from an adult with an advanced solid tumor such as melanoma, head and neck, liver or kidney cancer.

This chain links TRBV19 with TRBJ2-1; D gene ambiguous. The CDR3 spans 13 residues. Trimming pared 4 bases from V and 15 bases from J, leaving 19 bases between. CDR1 LNHDA and CDR2 SQIVND come from the germline V gene (reference sequence). CDR3 region: CASSKRIGGGPFF. CDR3 nucleotides: TGTGCCAGTAGTAAGAGAATAGGTGGCGGTCCGTTCTTC.

This clone was observed a few times. The V gene is TRBV18, the J gene TRBJ2-2, with 7 nucleotides matching TRBD1. The CDR3 runs 14 residues. With 6 bases clipped from V and 5 bases from J, the junction kept 6 bases outside the gene matches. Looked up from germline, CDR1 is KGHSH and CDR2 is LQKENI. CDR3 DNA sequence: TGTGCCAGCTCCCAGGACAGGCGGACCGGGGAGCTGTTTTTT. It encodes CASSQDRRTGELFF. The whole variable domain, remainder taken from reference TRBV18 and TRBJ2-2, is NAGVMQNPRHLVRRRGQEARLRCSPMKGHSHVYWYRQLPEEGLKFMVYLQKENIIDESGMPKERFSAEFPKEGPSILRIQQVVRGDSAAYFCASSQDRRTGELFFGEGSRLTVL.

CDR3 in amino acids: CASSFIGGYQETQYF. CDR3 nucleotides: TGTGCCAGCAGCTTCATCGGGGGATACCAAGAGACCCAGTACTTC. The gene calls are TRBV11-2 and TRBJ2-5, with TRBD2 as a possible D gene (6 bases). V lost 3 bases, J lost 0 bases, and 11 bases lay in between. The CDR3 length is 15 residues. Per the germline V gene, CDR1 is SGHAT and CDR2 is FQNNGV.